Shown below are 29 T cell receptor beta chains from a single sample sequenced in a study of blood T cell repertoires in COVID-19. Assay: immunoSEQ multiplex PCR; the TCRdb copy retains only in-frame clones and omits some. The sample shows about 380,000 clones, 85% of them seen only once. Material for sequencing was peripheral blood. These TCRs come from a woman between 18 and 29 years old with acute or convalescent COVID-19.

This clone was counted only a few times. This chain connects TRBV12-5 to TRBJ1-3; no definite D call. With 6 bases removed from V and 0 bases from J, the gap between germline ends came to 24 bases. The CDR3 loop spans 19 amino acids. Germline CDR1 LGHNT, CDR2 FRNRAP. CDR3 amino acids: CASGWPVTGRTISGNTIYF. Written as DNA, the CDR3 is TGTGCTAGTGGCTGGCCAGTAACCGGACGGACTATCTCTGGAAACACCATATATTTT.

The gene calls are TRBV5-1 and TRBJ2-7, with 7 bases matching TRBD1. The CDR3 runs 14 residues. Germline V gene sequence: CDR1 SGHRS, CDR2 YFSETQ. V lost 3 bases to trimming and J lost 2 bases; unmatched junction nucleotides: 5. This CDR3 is CASSSQGSTYEQYF. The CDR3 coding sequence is TGCGCCAGCAGCTCACAGGGGTCAACCTACGAGCAGTACTTC.

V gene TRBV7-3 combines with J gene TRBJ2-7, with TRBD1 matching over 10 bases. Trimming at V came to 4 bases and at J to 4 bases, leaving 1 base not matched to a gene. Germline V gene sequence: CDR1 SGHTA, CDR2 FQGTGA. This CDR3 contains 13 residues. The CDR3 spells CASSWTGGYEQYF. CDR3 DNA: TGTGCCAGCAGCTGGACAGGGGGGTACGAGCAGTACTTC.

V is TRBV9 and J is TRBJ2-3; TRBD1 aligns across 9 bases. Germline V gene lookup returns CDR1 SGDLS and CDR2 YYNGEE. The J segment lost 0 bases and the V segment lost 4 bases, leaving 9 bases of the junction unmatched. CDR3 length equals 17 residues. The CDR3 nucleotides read TGTGCCAGCAGCTTTCAACCGGGACAGGGAAGCACAGATACGCAGTATTTT. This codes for CASSFQPGQGSTDTQYF.

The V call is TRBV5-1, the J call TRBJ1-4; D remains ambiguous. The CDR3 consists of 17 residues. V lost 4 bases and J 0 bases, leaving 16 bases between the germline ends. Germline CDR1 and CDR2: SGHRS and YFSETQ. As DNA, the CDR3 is TGCGCCAGCAGCCCCGGACTGGGTTTCTCAACTAATGAAAAACTGTTTTTT. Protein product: CASSPGLGFSTNEKLFF.

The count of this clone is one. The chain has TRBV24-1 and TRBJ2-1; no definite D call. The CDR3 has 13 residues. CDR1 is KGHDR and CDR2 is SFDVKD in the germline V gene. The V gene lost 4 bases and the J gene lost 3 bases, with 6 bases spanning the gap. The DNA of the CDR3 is TGTGCCACCAGTGAAACTATCTACAATGAGCAGTTCTTC. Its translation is CATSETIYNEQFF.

Written as DNA, the CDR3 is TGTGCCAGCAGTCCGGACAGCTCTGGAAACACCATATATTTT. It codes for CASSPDSSGNTIYF. The chain uses TRBV7-9 and TRBJ1-3; D is possibly TRBD1 (6 bases). The germline V gene has CDR1 SEHNR and CDR2 FQNEAQ (reference sequence). The CDR3 sequence is 14 residues long. Trimming stripped 6 bases from V and 0 bases from J, with 9 bases between.

The CDR3, as DNA: TGTGCCATCAGTGACGGGGTAGAGAAGAACACTGAAGCTTTCTTT. This sequence encodes CAISDGVEKNTEAFF. The chain employs TRBV10-3 and TRBJ1-1; D unclear. V lost 3 bases and J 1 base, leaving 12 bases between the germline ends. Germline values: CDR1 ENHRY, CDR2 SYGVKD. The CDR3 contains 15 residues.

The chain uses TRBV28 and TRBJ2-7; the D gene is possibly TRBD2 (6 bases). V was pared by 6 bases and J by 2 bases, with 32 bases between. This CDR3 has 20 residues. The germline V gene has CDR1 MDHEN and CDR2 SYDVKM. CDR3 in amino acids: CASSPPRGVVGRLGAYEQYF. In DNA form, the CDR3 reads TGTGCCAGCAGCCCCCCGCGGGGAGTGGTTGGCCGCCTCGGAGCCTACGAGCAGTACTTC.

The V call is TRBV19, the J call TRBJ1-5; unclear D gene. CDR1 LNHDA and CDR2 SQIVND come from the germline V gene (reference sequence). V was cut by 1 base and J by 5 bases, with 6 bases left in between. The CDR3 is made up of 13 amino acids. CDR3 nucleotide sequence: TGTGCCAGTAGTATAGGCACTTATCAGCCCCAGCATTTT. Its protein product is CASSIGTYQPQHF. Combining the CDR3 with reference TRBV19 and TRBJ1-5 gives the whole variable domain DGGITQSPKYLFRKEGQNVTLSCEQNLNHDAMYWYRQDPGQGLRLIYYSQIVNDFQKGDIAEGYSVSREKKESFPLTVTSAQKNPTAFYLCASSIGTYQPQHFGDGTRLSIL.

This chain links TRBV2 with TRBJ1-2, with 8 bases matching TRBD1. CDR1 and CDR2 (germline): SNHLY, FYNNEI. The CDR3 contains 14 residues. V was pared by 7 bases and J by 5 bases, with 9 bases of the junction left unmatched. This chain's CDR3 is CASIRGGQVYGYTF. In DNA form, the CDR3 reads TGTGCCAGCATCAGGGGGGGACAGGTATATGGCTACACCTTC.

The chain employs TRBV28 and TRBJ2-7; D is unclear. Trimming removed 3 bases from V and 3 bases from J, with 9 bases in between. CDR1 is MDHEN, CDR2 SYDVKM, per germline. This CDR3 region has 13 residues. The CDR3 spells CASSLGSHYEQYF. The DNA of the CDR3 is TGTGCCAGCAGTTTGGGCAGCCACTACGAGCAGTACTTC.

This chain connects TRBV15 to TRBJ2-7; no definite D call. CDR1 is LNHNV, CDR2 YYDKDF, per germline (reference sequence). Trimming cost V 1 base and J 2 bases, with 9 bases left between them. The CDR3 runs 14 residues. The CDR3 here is CATSRVRETYEQYF. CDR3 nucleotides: TGTGCCACCAGCAGAGTGCGTGAAACCTACGAGCAGTACTTC.

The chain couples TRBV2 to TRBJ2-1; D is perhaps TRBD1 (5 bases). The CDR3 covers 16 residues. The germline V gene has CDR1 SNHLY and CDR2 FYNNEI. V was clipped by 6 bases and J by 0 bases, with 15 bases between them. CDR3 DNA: TGTGCCAGCAGCCCCCGGACACGGCTCTCCTACAATGAGCAGTTCTTC. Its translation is CASSPRTRLSYNEQFF.

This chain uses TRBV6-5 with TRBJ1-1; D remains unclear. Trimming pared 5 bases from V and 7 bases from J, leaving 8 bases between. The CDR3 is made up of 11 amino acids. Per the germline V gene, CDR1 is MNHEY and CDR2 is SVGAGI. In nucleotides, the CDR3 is TGTGCCAGCAGTCGTGACTTTGAAGCTTTCTTT. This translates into CASSRDFEAFF.

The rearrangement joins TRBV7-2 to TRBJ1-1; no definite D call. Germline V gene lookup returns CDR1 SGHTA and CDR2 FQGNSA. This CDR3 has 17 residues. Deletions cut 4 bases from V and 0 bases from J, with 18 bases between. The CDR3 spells CASSSRLSQTMNTEAFF. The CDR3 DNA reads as TGTGCCAGCAGCTCCCGTCTCTCGCAAACTATGAACACTGAAGCTTTCTTT.

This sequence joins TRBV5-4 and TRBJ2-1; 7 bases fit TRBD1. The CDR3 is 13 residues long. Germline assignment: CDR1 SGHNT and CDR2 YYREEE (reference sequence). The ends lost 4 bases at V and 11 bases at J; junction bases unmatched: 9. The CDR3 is CASSRTGTEKQFF. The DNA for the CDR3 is TGTGCCAGCAGCAGGACCGGGACAGAAAAGCAGTTCTTC.

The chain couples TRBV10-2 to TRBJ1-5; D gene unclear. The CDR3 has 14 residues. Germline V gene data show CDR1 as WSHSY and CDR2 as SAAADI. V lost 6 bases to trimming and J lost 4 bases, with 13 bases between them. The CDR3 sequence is CASSGTNLNQPQHF. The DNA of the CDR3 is TGCGCCAGCAGCGGTACTAACTTAAATCAGCCCCAGCATTTT.

In DNA form, the CDR3 reads TGCGCCAGCAGCCAAGATACGGCGGGGGGGCCGTTCTTC. Protein sequence: CASSQDTAGGPFF. The chain employs TRBV4-1 and TRBJ2-1, with 9 nucleotides matching TRBD2. The V gene end was trimmed by 0 bases and the J gene end by 15 bases; junction bases not matched to a gene: 6. This CDR3 is built from 13 residues. Germline V gene sequence: CDR1 MGHRA, CDR2 YSYEKL.

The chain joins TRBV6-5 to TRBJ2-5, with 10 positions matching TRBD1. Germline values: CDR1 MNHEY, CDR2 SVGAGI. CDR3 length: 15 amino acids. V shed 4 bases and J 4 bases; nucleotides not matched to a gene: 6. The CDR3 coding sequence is TGTGCCAGCAGTTTAGGGACAGGGGTAGCAGAGACCCAGTACTTC. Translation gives CASSLGTGVAETQYF.

The CDR3 protein is CASSILPGGTEAFF. The CDR3 DNA is TGTGCCAGCAGCATTTTGCCGGGGGGGACTGAAGCTTTCTTT. This chain uses TRBV7-2 with TRBJ1-1; tentative D call: TRBD1 (5 bases). Trimming cost V 5 bases and J 5 bases, with 15 bases left between them. Germline assignment: CDR1 SGHTA and CDR2 FQGNSA. The CDR3 is 14 amino acids. The full variable domain, with the rest looked up from reference TRBV7-2 and TRBJ1-1, is GAGVSQSPSNKVTEKGKDVELRCDPISGHTALYWYRQSLGQGLEFLIYFQGNSAPDKSGLPSDRFSAERTGGSVSTLTIQRTQQEDSAVYLCASSILPGGTEAFFGQGTRLTVV.

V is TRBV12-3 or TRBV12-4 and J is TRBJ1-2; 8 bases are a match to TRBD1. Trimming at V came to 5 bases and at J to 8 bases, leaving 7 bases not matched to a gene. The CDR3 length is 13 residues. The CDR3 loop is CASSQGAFWGYTF. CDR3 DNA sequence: TGTGCCAGCAGTCAGGGGGCTTTTTGGGGCTACACCTTC.

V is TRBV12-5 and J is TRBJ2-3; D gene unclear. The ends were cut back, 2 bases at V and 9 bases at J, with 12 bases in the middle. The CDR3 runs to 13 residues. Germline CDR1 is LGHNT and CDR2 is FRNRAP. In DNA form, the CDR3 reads TGTGCTAGTGGTTTGCAACCCTCCCGGACGCAGTATTTT. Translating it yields CASGLQPSRTQYF.

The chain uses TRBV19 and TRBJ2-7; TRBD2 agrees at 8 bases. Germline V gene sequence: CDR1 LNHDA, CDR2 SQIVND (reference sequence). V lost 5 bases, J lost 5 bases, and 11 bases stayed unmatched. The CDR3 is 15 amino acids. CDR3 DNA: TGTGCCAGTAGTCCTGAGCGGGAGATTGAGAACGAGCAGTACTTC. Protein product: CASSPEREIENEQYF.

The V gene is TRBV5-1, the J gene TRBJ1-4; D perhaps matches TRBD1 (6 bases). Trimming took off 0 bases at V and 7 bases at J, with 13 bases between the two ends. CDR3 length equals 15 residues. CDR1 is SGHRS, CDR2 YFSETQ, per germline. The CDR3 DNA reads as TGCGCCAGCAGCTTGGATGGGGGCTCGGTTGAAAAACTGTTTTTT. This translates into CASSLDGGSVEKLFF.

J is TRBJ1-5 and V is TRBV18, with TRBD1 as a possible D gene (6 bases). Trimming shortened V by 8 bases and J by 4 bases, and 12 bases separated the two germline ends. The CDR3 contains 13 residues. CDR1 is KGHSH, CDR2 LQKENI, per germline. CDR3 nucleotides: TGTGCCAGCACCCGGGACACAAATCAGCCCCAGCATTTT. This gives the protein CASTRDTNQPQHF.

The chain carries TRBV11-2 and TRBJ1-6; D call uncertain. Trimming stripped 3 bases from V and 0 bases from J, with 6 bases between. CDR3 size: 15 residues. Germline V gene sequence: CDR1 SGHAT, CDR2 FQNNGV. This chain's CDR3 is CASSFSSSYNSPLHF. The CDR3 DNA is TGTGCCAGCAGCTTTTCGAGCTCCTATAATTCACCCCTCCACTTT.

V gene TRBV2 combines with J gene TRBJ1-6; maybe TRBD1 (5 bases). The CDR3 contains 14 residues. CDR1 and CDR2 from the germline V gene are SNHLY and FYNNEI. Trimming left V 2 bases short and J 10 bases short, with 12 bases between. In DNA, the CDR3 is TGTGCCAGCAGTGAAATGGACATCAGGTCACCCCTCCACTTT. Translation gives CASSEMDIRSPLHF.

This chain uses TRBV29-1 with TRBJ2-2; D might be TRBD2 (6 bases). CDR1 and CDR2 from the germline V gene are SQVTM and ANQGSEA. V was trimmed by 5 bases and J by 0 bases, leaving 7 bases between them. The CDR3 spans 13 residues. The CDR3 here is CSVRETNTGELFF. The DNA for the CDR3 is TGCAGCGTTCGGGAGACGAACACCGGGGAGCTGTTTTTT.